In this sample, the clone carrying this T cell receptor beta chain turned up many times. Unique molecular identifiers tagged the TCRbeta library. TCRdb recomputed calls from the PCR reads with MiXCR, one row per CDR3 protein. The profile shows 80,000 to 95,000 distinct CDR3 sequences, 7% to 9% of them singletons. The J segment lost 2 bases and the V segment lost 6 bases, leaving 9 bases of the junction unmatched. The V gene's germline CDR1 is DFQATT and CDR2 SNEGSKA (reference sequence). The CDR3 consists of 16 residues. This entry comes from a study of T-cell reconstitution after alpha-beta-depleted transplantation in children.

Material: PBMCs from the stem cell graft donor, obtained from the stem cell graft. This chain links TRBV20-1 with TRBJ2-3; TRBD2 matches 12 bases. The TCR originated in a human donor who donated a stem cell graft to a child with congenital amegakaryocytic thrombocytopenia. CDR3 sequence reads: CSASTSGSLYTDTQYF. DNA of the CDR3: TGCAGTGCCTCGACTAGCGGGAGCCTCTACACAGATACGCAGTATTTT.